The rows below give T cell receptor beta chains drawn from one sample of a study of OX40 agonist ivuxolimab in advanced cancers. Profiled with immunoSEQ multiplex PCR; TCRdb holds only in-frame clones, not every one. The top ten hold around 0.57% of the sample, which has around 120,000 clones, 75% to 90% seen once. Sample: CD4+ or CD8+ T cells sorted from blood, taken in a trial of the OX40 agonist ivuxolimab. Receptor source: an adult with an advanced solid tumor such as melanoma, head and neck, liver or kidney cancer. The CDR3 runs from the conserved cysteine through the conserved F or W. The order of the fields is J gene, clone size, V gene, D gene, CDR3 protein, CDR3 DNA. A D gene is named only where the DNA matches it firmly. Clone size is not always given. Where it is, it says once, few, many or a class for expanded clones.

>TRBJ2-7|-|TRBV30|-
CAWSVTRGASYEQYF
TGTGCCTGGAGTGTAACCCGGGGGGCGTCTTACGAGCAGTACTTC
>TRBJ1-5|-|TRBV2|-
CATKLEIGQPQHF
TGTGCCACTAAATTAGAAATTGGTCAGCCCCAGCATTTT
>TRBJ1-3|-|TRBV11-2|-
CASRQTNRNTIYF
TGTGCCAGCAGACAGACAAACAGAAACACCATATATTTT
>TRBJ1-6|few|TRBV30|-
CAWSVIGGGEASPLHF
TGTGCCTGGAGTGTAATAGGAGGCGGTGAGGCTTCACCCCTCCACTTT
>TRBJ2-5|-|TRBV19|TRBD2
CASSSGGSETQYF
TGTGCCAGTAGTAGCGGGGGGAGTGAGACCCAGTACTTC
>TRBJ1-3|-|TRBV2|-
CASSEGTPNSGNTIYF
TGTGCCAGCAGTGAAGGGACACCTAACTCTGGAAACACCATATATTTT
>TRBJ2-2|-|TRBV4-3|-
CASSQGLGELFF
TGCGCCAGCAGCCAAGGACTCGGGGAGCTGTTTTTT
>TRBJ1-5|-|TRBV2|-
CASSGGGGNQPQHF
TGTGCCAGCAGTGGGGGCGGGGGCAATCAGCCCCAGCATTTT
>TRBJ2-1|-|TRBV11-2|-
CASSPVGVEQFF
TGTGCCAGCAGCCCCGTCGGGGTTGAGCAGTTCTTC
>TRBJ1-3|-|TRBV9|-
CASSDGGIGNTIYF
TGTGCCAGCAGCGACGGGGGGATTGGAAACACCATATATTTT
>TRBJ2-7|-|TRBV28|-
CASSLTGTNEQYF
TGTGCCAGCAGTTTAACGGGGACCAACGAGCAGTACTTC
>TRBJ2-5|once|TRBV5-1|-
CASSMAGEETQYF
TGCGCCAGCAGCATGGCAGGAGAAGAGACCCAGTACTTC
>TRBJ1-4|-|TRBV5-6|-
CASSLASPNEKLFF
TGTGCCAGCAGCTTGGCCAGCCCTAATGAAAAACTGTTTTTT
>TRBJ1-2|-|TRBV6-1|-
CASSMARTSNYGYTF
TGTGCCAGCAGTATGGCCAGGACTTCTAACTATGGCTACACCTTC
>TRBJ2-6|-|TRBV7-2|-
CASSFQVSGANVLTF
TGTGCCAGCAGCTTCCAGGTCTCTGGGGCCAACGTCCTGACTTTC
>TRBJ2-7|once|TRBV6-6|-
CASTPKGAYEQYF
TGTGCCAGCACCCCCAAGGGGGCCTACGAGCAGTACTTC
>TRBJ1-4|-|TRBV5-6|TRBD1
CASSETGKFIEKLFF
TGTGCCAGCAGCGAGACAGGGAAGTTTATTGAAAAACTGTTTTTT
>TRBJ2-7|-|TRBV6-6|-
CASSTDRYEQYF
TGTGCCAGTTCGACAGACCGCTACGAGCAGTACTTC
>TRBJ1-5|-|TRBV2|-
CASSAQGNSNQPQHF
TGTGCCAGCAGTGCTCAGGGGAACAGCAATCAGCCCCAGCATTTT
>TRBJ2-5|-|TRBV5-4|-
CASSGPPTAGGETQYF
TGTGCCAGCAGCGGCCCCCCTACAGCTGGGGGCGAGACCCAGTACTTC
>TRBJ2-3|-|TRBV5-1|-
CASSLFVRDPDTQYF
TGCGCCAGCAGCTTGTTCGTCAGGGATCCAGATACGCAGTATTTT
>TRBJ1-1|-|TRBV11-2|-
CASSLYTEAFF
TGTGCCAGCAGTCTATACACTGAAGCTTTCTTT
>TRBJ2-2|few|TRBV2|TRBD2
CASSRTAGGATTGELFF
TGTGCCAGCAGCAGAACGGCCGGGGGGGCTACCACCGGGGAGCTGTTTTTT
>TRBJ2-3|once|TRBV18|-
CASSPPGGADTQYF
TGTGCCAGCTCACCACCGGGCGGGGCAGATACGCAGTATTTT
>TRBJ2-5|-|TRBV27|-
CASSFPGVQTQYF
TGTGCCAGCAGTTTCCCCGGGGTGCAGACCCAGTACTTC
>TRBJ2-5|once|TRBV5-4|-
CAGGVGETQYF
TGTGCAGGCGGGGTGGGCGAGACCCAGTACTTC
>TRBJ2-7|-|TRBV7-9|TRBD1
CASSPGTGVYEQYF
TGTGCCAGCAGCCCCGGGACAGGGGTCTACGAGCAGTACTTC
>TRBJ2-2|-|TRBV9|TRBD1
CASSYRGTGELFF
TGTGCCAGCAGTTACAGGGGCACCGGGGAGCTGTTTTTT
>TRBJ1-4|-|TRBV2|-
CASSANRAATNEKLFF
TGTGCCAGCAGTGCCAACAGGGCTGCAACTAATGAAAAACTGTTTTTT
>TRBJ2-2|-|TRBV11-3|-
CASSLDQRDTGELFF
TGTGCCAGCAGCTTAGATCAAAGGGACACCGGGGAGCTGTTTTTT
>TRBJ1-1|-|TRBV7-9|TRBD1
CASSWGTGDTEAFF
TGTGCCAGCAGCTGGGGGACAGGGGACACTGAAGCTTTCTTT
>TRBJ2-3|once|TRBV7-3|-
CASSQGSGTDTQYF
TGTGCCAGCAGCCAGGGTTCAGGCACAGATACGCAGTATTTT
>TRBJ2-7|-|TRBV6-5|TRBD1
CASSYRRTGPLGEQYF
TGTGCCAGCAGTTACCGGAGGACAGGGCCTTTGGGAGAGCAGTACTTC
>TRBJ2-1|-|TRBV7-9|-
CASSPSYNEQFF
TGTGCCAGCAGCCCCTCGTACAATGAGCAGTTCTTC
>TRBJ1-3|-|TRBV7-8|TRBD1
CASSSGTGSSGNTIYF
TGTGCCAGCAGCTCGGGGACAGGAAGCTCTGGAAACACCATATATTTT
>TRBJ1-4|few|TRBV11-2|-
CASMRGGSEKLFF
TGTGCCAGCATGCGGGGAGGCTCTGAAAAACTGTTTTTT
>TRBJ2-5|-|TRBV5-5|TRBD1
CASSFGQGKRETQYF
TGTGCCAGCAGCTTCGGACAGGGGAAGCGAGAGACCCAGTACTTC
>TRBJ1-3|-|TRBV28|-
CTSSLLPPGSGNTIYF
TGTACCAGCAGTTTATTGCCCCCAGGCTCTGGAAACACCATATATTTT
>TRBJ1-5|-|TRBV19|-
CASSQEGEFQPQHF
TGTGCCAGTAGTCAGGAGGGCGAATTTCAGCCCCAGCATTTT
>TRBJ2-2|-|TRBV5-1|TRBD1
CASSSTTGITGELFF
TGCGCCAGCAGCTCGACGACAGGGATCACCGGGGAGCTGTTTTTT
>TRBJ1-2|few|TRBV21-1|-
CASSTRTQGYTF
TGTGCCAGCAGCACCCGGACACAGGGCTACACCTTC
>TRBJ2-3|once|TRBV11-2|TRBD2
CASSLAGGLNTQYF
TGTGCCAGCAGCTTAGCGGGGGGGCTGAATACGCAGTATTTT
>TRBJ2-2|many|TRBV6-6|-
CASSLDGGVLFF
TGTGCCAGCAGTCTAGACGGTGGTGTGCTGTTTTTT
>TRBJ2-7|-|TRBV15|-
CATSRDFGEQYF
TGTGCCACCAGCAGAGATTTTGGAGAGCAGTACTTC
>TRBJ1-4|-|TRBV7-9|-
CASSMATNEKLFF
TGTGCCAGCAGTATGGCAACTAATGAAAAACTGTTTTTT
>TRBJ2-2|-|TRBV5-3|TRBD1
CARSWDRRNTGEPFF
TGTGCCAGAAGCTGGGACAGGAGGAACACCGGGGAGCCGTTTTTT
>TRBJ1-5|-|TRBV19|-
CASSLPRGHSNQPQHF
TGTGCCAGTAGTCTTCCGCGTGGGCATAGCAATCAGCCCCAGCATTTT
>TRBJ1-1|-|TRBV25-1|-
CASGLTGAEAFF
TGTGCCAGCGGTCTGACCGGGGCTGAAGCTTTCTTT
>TRBJ1-2|once|TRBV7-2|-
CASSSGLGNYGYTF
TGTGCCAGCAGCTCCGGACTGGGTAACTATGGCTACACCTTC
>TRBJ1-1|-|TRBV28|-
CASPRAGNTEAFF
TGTGCCAGCCCTAGGGCAGGGAACACTGAAGCTTTCTTT
>TRBJ1-2|-|TRBV6-5|-
CASSSKTANYGYTF
TGTGCCAGCAGTTCTAAGACAGCTAACTATGGCTACACCTTC
>TRBJ1-5|-|TRBV19|-
CASRVAGNSNQPQHF
TGTGCCAGTAGGGTGGCGGGAAATAGCAATCAGCCCCAGCATTTT